This TCR beta chain was captured in a study of cytomegalovirus exposure and HLA in healthy donors. Study-level findings and limits: Highly shared variants forming one cluster were likely a sequencing artifact.

With regard to this clone: Its matching antigen is unknown.

PCR used 60 Vbeta primers and 13 Jbeta primers. Clones were sequenced by immunoSEQ multiplex PCR, and TCRdb holds only the in-frame ones, with some missing. The table has 90,000 or so clones, over 75% seen once; the top ten hold around 6%. Trimming took 5 bases from V and 2 from J; bases not matched to a gene: 9. Germline V gene data show CDR1 as MGHRA and CDR2 as YSYEKL. This CDR3 has 15 residues. This chain connects TRBV4-1 to TRBJ2-7; 7 positions agree with TRBD2. Sequenced: PBMCs. The receptor was isolated from a female donor in good health and CMV-seronegative. The CDR3 region has the DNA TGCGCCAGCAGCATCCGGACTAGTAGTACCTACGAGCAGTACTTC. Residues: CASSIRTSSTYEQYF.